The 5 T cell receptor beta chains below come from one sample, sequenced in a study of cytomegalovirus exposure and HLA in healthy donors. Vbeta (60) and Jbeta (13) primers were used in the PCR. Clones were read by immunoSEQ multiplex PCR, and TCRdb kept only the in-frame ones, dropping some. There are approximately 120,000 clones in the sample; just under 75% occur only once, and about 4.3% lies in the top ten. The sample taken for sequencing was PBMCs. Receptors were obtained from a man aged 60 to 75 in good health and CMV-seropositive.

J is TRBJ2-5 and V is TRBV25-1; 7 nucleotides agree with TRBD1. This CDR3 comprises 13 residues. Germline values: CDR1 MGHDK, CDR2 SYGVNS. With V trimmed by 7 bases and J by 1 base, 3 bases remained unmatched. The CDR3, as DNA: TGTGCCAGCACCGACAGGGTCCAAGAGACCCAGTACTTC. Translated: CASTDRVQETQYF. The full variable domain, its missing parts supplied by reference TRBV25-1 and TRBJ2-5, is EADIYQTPRYLVIGTGKKITLECSQTMGHDKMYWYQQDPGMELHLIHYSYGVNSTEKGDLSSESTVSRIRTEHFPLTLESARPSHTSQYLCASTDRVQETQYFGPGTRLLVL.

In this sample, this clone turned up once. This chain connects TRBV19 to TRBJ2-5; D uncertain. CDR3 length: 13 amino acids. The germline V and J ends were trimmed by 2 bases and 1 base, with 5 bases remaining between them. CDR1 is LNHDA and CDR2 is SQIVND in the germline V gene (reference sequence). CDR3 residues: CASSISVQETQYF. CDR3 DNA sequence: TGTGCCAGTAGTATATCAGTCCAAGAGACCCAGTACTTC.

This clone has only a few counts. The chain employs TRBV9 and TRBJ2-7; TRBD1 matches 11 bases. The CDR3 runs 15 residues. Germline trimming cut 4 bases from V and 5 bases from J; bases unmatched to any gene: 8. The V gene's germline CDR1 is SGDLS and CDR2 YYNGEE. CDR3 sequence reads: CASSRRDRGSHEQYF. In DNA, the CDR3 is TGTGCCAGCAGCCGCCGGGACAGGGGGTCTCACGAGCAGTACTTC.

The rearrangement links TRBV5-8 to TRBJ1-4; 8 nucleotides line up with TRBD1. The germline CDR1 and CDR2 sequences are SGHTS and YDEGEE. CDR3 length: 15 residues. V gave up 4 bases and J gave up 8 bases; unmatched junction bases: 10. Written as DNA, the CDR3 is TGTGCCAGCAGCCCCCGGACAGGGCGTGGGGAAAAACTGTTTTTT. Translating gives CASSPRTGRGEKLFF.

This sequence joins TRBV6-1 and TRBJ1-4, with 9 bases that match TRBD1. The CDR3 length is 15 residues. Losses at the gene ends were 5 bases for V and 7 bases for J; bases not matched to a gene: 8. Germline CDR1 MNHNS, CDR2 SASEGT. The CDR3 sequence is CASSPTGTGLEKLFF. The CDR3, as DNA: TGTGCCAGCAGTCCAACCGGGACAGGGCTTGAAAAACTGTTTTTT.